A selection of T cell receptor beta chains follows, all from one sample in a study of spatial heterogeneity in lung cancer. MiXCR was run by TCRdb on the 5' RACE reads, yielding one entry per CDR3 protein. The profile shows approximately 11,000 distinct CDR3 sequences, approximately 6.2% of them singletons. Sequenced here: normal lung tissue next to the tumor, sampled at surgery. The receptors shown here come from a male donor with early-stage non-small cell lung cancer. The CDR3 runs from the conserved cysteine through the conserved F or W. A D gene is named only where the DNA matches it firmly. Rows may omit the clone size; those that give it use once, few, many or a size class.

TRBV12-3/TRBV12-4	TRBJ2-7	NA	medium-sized	CASSLEQAGAYEQYF	TGTGCCAGCAGTTTAGAACAAGCCGGGGCCTACGAGCAGTACTTC
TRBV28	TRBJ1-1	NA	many	CASTSRVEAFF	TGTGCCAGCACGTCACGAGTTGAAGCTTTCTTT
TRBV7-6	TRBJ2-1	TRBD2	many	CASSFGPSGAYNEQFF	TGTGCCAGCAGCTTCGGTCCTAGCGGGGCCTACAATGAGCAGTTCTTC
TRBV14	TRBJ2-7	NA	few	CASSQVDSYEQYF	TGTGCCAGCAGCCAAGTAGACTCCTACGAGCAGTACTTC
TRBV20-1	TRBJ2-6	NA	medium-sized	CSARDLGGTPGANVLTF	TGCAGTGCTAGAGATTTAGGCGGGACTCCCGGGGCCAACGTCCTGACTTTC
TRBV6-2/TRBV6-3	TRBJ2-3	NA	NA	CASTLADTQYF	TGTGCCAGCACACTAGCAGATACGCAGTATTTT
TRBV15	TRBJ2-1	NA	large	CATRRGDRDNEQFF	TGTGCCACCAGGAGGGGGGACAGAGACAATGAGCAGTTCTTC
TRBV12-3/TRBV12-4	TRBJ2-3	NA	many	CASSLGAGYTDTQYF	TGTGCCAGCAGTTTAGGGGCGGGGTACACAGATACGCAGTATTTT
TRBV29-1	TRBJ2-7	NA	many	CSVEDGEDPYEQYF	TGCAGCGTTGAAGATGGAGAGGACCCCTACGAGCAGTACTTC
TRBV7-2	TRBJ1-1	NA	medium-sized	CASRSSWGGRTEAFF	TGTGCCAGCAGGTCGTCTTGGGGAGGTAGGACTGAAGCTTTCTTT
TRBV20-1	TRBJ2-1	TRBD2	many	CSAAREGRTNEQFF	TGCAGTGCCGCGCGGGAGGGCCGAACGAATGAGCAGTTCTTC
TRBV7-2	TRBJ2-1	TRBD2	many	CASSPLAGGLIMNEQFF	TGTGCCAGCAGCCCTCTAGCGGGAGGGCTAATAATGAATGAGCAGTTCTTC
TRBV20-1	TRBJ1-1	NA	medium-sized	CSAIGDGGTEAFF	TGCAGTGCTATTGGCGATGGAGGCACTGAAGCTTTCTTT
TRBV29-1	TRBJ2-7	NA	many	CSVGTVREQYF	TGCAGCGTTGGAACAGTACGCGAGCAGTACTTC
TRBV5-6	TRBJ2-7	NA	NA	CASSFRVIDEQYF	TGTGCCAGCAGCTTTAGGGTGATTGACGAGCAGTACTTC
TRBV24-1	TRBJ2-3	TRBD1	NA	CATSEPRQGGTDTQYF	TGTGCCACCAGTGAACCACGACAGGGTGGCACAGATACGCAGTATTTT
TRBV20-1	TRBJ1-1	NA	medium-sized	CSARRQMNTEAFF	TGCAGTGCTAGGAGACAAATGAACACTGAAGCTTTCTTT
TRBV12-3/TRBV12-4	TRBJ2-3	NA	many	CASSLTGGTDTQYF	TGTGCCAGCAGTTTGACAGGTGGCACAGATACGCAGTATTTT
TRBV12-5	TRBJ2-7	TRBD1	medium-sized	CASGLDRVTDEQYF	TGTGCTAGTGGTTTAGACAGGGTCACAGACGAGCAGTACTTC
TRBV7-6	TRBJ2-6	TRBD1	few	CASSSTGPGANVLTF	TGTGCCAGCAGCTCGACAGGGCCTGGGGCCAACGTCCTGACTTTC
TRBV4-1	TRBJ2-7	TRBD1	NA	CASSQGPDRATYEQYF	TGCGCCAGCAGCCAGGGACCCGACAGGGCCACCTACGAGCAGTACTTC
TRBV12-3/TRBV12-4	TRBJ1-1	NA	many	CASSYRGAEITEAFF	TGTGCCAGCAGCTATAGAGGGGCAGAGATCACTGAAGCTTTCTTT
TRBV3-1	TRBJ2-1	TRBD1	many	CASSPQGDGGNNEQFF	TGTGCCAGCAGCCCCCAGGGGGATGGCGGAAACAATGAGCAGTTCTTC
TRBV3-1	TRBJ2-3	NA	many	CASSPRTTDTQYF	TGTGCCAGCAGCCCTCGTACCACAGATACGCAGTATTTT
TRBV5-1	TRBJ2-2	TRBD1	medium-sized	CASSADRTNTGELFF	TGCGCCAGCAGCGCGGACAGGACGAACACCGGGGAGCTGTTTTTT
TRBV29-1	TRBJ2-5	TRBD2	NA	CSSSLAGPQETQYF	TGCAGCTCAAGTCTAGCGGGACCACAAGAGACCCAGTACTTC
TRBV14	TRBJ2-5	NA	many	CASSQGYTRWEIQYF	TGTGCCAGCAGCCAAGGGTATACTAGATGGGAGATCCAGTACTTC
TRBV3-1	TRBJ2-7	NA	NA	CASSPVGALGREQYF	TGTGCCAGCAGCCCCGTCGGGGCATTGGGTCGCGAGCAGTACTTC
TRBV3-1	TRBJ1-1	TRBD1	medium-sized	CASSKRDWTGPEAFF	TGTGCCAGCAGCAAAAGAGATTGGACAGGGCCTGAAGCTTTCTTT
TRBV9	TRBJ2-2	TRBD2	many	CASSAPGLAGGGTGELFF	TGTGCCAGCAGCGCGCCGGGACTAGCGGGAGGAGGGACCGGGGAGCTGTTTTTT